These T cell receptor beta chains were read from a single sample in a study of radiotherapy plus CTLA-4 blockade in lung cancer. Generated by immunoSEQ multiplex PCR, the TCRdb table keeps only in-frame clones and is missing some. The table lists around 45,000 clones, 70% to 90% of them singletons, with 7.8% in the top ten. Specimen: peripheral blood, collected from a patient treated with radiotherapy plus ipilimumab. The origin of the receptors is a human donor with non-small cell lung cancer whose response to radiotherapy plus ipilimumab could not be evaluated. The CDR3 runs from the conserved cysteine through the conserved F or W. A D gene is named only where the DNA matches it firmly. For some rows the clone size is stated as once, few or many, or as a class when expanded; others skip it.

d_gene: TRBD2; j_gene: TRBJ2-7; abundance: -; v_gene: TRBV2; CDR3aa: CASLPVVQRRLAGGRQYF; CDR3nt: TGTGCCAGCCTCCCAGTGGTCCAGCGGCGGCTAGCGGGAGGAAGGCAGTACTTC
d_gene: -; j_gene: TRBJ1-2; abundance: -; v_gene: TRBV7-8; CDR3aa: CASSGGAVNYGYTF; CDR3nt: TGTGCCAGCAGCGGGGGGGCTGTTAACTATGGCTACACCTTC
d_gene: -; j_gene: TRBJ2-7; abundance: once; v_gene: TRBV29-1; CDR3aa: CSVGPALDYEQYF; CDR3nt: TGCAGCGTTGGCCCTGCGCTTGACTACGAGCAGTACTTC
d_gene: -; j_gene: TRBJ1-2; abundance: -; v_gene: TRBV4-3; CDR3aa: CASSQGDRLRSPYTF; CDR3nt: TGCGCCAGCAGCCAAGGTGACAGGCTGCGGAGCCCCTACACCTTC
d_gene: TRBD2; j_gene: TRBJ2-1; abundance: -; v_gene: TRBV7-2; CDR3aa: CASSLLAGYNEQFF; CDR3nt: TGTGCCAGCAGCTTACTAGCGGGATACAATGAGCAGTTCTTC
d_gene: TRBD1; j_gene: TRBJ2-1; abundance: -; v_gene: TRBV5-4; CDR3aa: CASSSTGGGRWNNEQFF; CDR3nt: TGTGCCAGCAGTTCAACAGGGGGCGGTCGGTGGAACAATGAGCAGTTCTTC
d_gene: TRBD2; j_gene: TRBJ2-7; abundance: once; v_gene: TRBV28; CDR3aa: CASSPGTSRPYEQYF; CDR3nt: TGTGCCAGCAGTCCCGGGACTAGCCGACCTTACGAGCAGTACTTC
d_gene: TRBD1; j_gene: TRBJ2-1; abundance: -; v_gene: TRBV5-1; CDR3aa: CASSLTGEAYNEQFF; CDR3nt: TGCGCCAGCAGCTTGACAGGGGAAGCCTACAATGAGCAGTTCTTC
d_gene: -; j_gene: TRBJ1-1; abundance: -; v_gene: TRBV18; CDR3aa: CASSPPLDSNTEAFF; CDR3nt: TGTGCCAGCTCACCACCGTTGGACAGTAACACTGAAGCTTTCTTT
d_gene: TRBD1; j_gene: TRBJ1-1; abundance: -; v_gene: TRBV7-9; CDR3aa: CASSLAGGGDTEAFF; CDR3nt: TGTGCCAGCAGCTTAGCAGGGGGCGGAGACACTGAAGCTTTCTTT